Sequencing of this T cell receptor beta chain was carried out in a study of neoadjuvant anti-PD-1 for oral cavity cancer. Time point: after neoadjuvant nivolumab, at surgical resection. Some clones are missing from TCRdb's copy, which holds only in-frame ones; the method was immunoSEQ multiplex PCR. The sample has tens of thousands of clones, approximately 27% seen once; the top ten hold about 16%. Trimming pared 0 bases from V and 7 bases from J, leaving 21 bases between. This CDR3 has 17 residues. Germline lookup yields CDR1 SGHAT and CDR2 FQNNGV. Sample: tumor tissue, taken after nivolumab (anti-PD-1) treatment. J is TRBJ1-2 and V is TRBV11-2, with D perhaps matching TRBD1 (6 bases). The TCR originated in a person between 40 and 80 years old with oral cavity squamous cell carcinoma. The CDR3 region is CASSLDPRGGELFGYTF. The CDR3 DNA reads TGTGCCAGCAGCTTAGATCCCCGGGGGGGCGAACTCTTTGGCTACACCTTC.